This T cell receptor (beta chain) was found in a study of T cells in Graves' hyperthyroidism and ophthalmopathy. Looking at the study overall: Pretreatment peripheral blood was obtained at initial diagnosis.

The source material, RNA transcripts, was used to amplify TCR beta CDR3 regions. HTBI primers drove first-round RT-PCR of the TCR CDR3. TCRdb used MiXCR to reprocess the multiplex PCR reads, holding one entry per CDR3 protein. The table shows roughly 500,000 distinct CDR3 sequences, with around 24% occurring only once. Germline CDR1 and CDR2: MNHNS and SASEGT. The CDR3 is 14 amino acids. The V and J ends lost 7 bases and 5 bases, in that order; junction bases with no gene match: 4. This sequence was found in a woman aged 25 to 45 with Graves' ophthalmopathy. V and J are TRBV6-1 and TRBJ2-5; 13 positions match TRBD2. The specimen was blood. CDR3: CASTGLAGVETQYF. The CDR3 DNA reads TGTGCCAGCACCGGACTAGCGGGGGTGGAGACCCAGTACTTC.